These T cell receptor beta chains were read from a single sample in a study of blood T cell repertoires in COVID-19. The protocol was immunoSEQ multiplex PCR, while the TCRdb copy is restricted to in-frame clones and leaves out a portion. The table includes some 300,000 clones, about nine tenths detected once. Material for sequencing was peripheral blood. The origin of the receptors is a woman aged 25 to 39 who had recovered from COVID-19. Both conserved end residues are part of each CDR3. The D gene is left open where the match is weak. Clone size is shown for a subset of rows, as once, few, many or a class of expanded clone.

DNA: TGCGCCAGCAGCGAGGATGGTGTACTTGCCCAGTACTTC
CDR3: CASSEDGVLAQYF
size: once
V: TRBV5-1
J: TRBJ2-5
D: NA

DNA: TGTGCCAGTAGTATTAAGGGACAGCTGTATGGCTACACCTTC
CDR3: CASSIKGQLYGYTF
size: NA
V: TRBV19
J: TRBJ1-2
D: TRBD1

DNA: TGTGCCAGTACCCCCGCGGGCAGCTCTAGCACAGATACGCAGTATTTT
CDR3: CASTPAGSSSTDTQYF
size: NA
V: TRBV19
J: TRBJ2-3
D: NA

DNA: TGTGCCAGCAACAAGGGACTTGTCTACGAGCAGTACTTC
CDR3: CASNKGLVYEQYF
size: NA
V: TRBV12-3/TRBV12-4
J: TRBJ2-7
D: NA

DNA: TGCGCCAGCAGCCTTAGCGGGGGAGAGACCCAGTACTTC
CDR3: CASSLSGGETQYF
size: once
V: TRBV5-1
J: TRBJ2-5
D: TRBD2

DNA: TGTGCCAGCAGACCCGGACTAGCCCAAGAGACCCAGTACTTC
CDR3: CASRPGLAQETQYF
size: NA
V: TRBV28
J: TRBJ2-5
D: TRBD2

DNA: TGTGCCAGCGGGGCTAGCGGAGTCTACAATGAGCAGTTCTTC
CDR3: CASGASGVYNEQFF
size: NA
V: TRBV5-4
J: TRBJ2-1
D: TRBD2

DNA: TGTGCCAGCAGCCAAGGCCTCCTTTCCGGGTATAATTCACCCCTCCACTTT
CDR3: CASSQGLLSGYNSPLHF
size: NA
V: TRBV3-1/TRBV3-2
J: TRBJ1-6
D: NA

DNA: TGCGCCAGCAGCCAAGTCTGGGACTCGAACACTGAAGCTTTCTTT
CDR3: CASSQVWDSNTEAFF
size: NA
V: TRBV4-3
J: TRBJ1-1
D: NA

DNA: TGTGCCAGCAGCACACCACCGGGACAGTTTAATTCACCCCTCCACTTT
CDR3: CASSTPPGQFNSPLHF
size: few
V: TRBV2
J: TRBJ1-6
D: TRBD1

DNA: TGTGCCAGCTCACCCAGGGGGCCTATGAACACCGGGGAGCTGTTTTTT
CDR3: CASSPRGPMNTGELFF
size: NA
V: TRBV18
J: TRBJ2-2
D: TRBD1

DNA: TGTGCCAGCAGTTACGGACGGGGGGGCCGTCCCCATGAGCAGTTCTTC
CDR3: CASSYGRGGRPHEQFF
size: NA
V: TRBV6-5
J: TRBJ2-1
D: TRBD2

DNA: TGTGCCACCAGTCCGGACAGGGGGTACACCGGGGAGCTGTTTTTT
CDR3: CATSPDRGYTGELFF
size: NA
V: TRBV24-1
J: TRBJ2-2
D: TRBD1

DNA: TGTGCCAGCAGCGAAGGGGGGGGGCGTTACTATGGCTACACCTTC
CDR3: CASSEGGGRYYGYTF
size: NA
V: TRBV3-1/TRBV3-2
J: TRBJ1-2
D: NA

DNA: TGTGCCAGCAGCTTAGATCCCGGGGAGGGAGATACGCAGTATTTT
CDR3: CASSLDPGEGDTQYF
size: NA
V: TRBV11-2
J: TRBJ2-3
D: TRBD2

DNA: TGTGCCAGCAGAGCCCGACTAGCGGGGGGTTACGAGCAGTACTTC
CDR3: CASRARLAGGYEQYF
size: NA
V: TRBV7-2
J: TRBJ2-7
D: TRBD2

DNA: TGTGCCAGCAGCCAAGAGACCCGGGGTGGATACGAGCAGTACTTC
CDR3: CASSQETRGGYEQYF
size: NA
V: TRBV4-2
J: TRBJ2-7
D: NA

DNA: TGTGCCAGTACTCTCTCCGGGACAGTATTTTCCCAGAACACTGAAGCTTTCTTT
CDR3: CASTLSGTVFSQNTEAFF
size: NA
V: TRBV19
J: TRBJ1-1
D: TRBD1

DNA: TGTGCCAGCAGGGGACAGTCTGACAATGAGCAGTTCTTC
CDR3: CASRGQSDNEQFF
size: NA
V: TRBV28
J: TRBJ2-1
D: TRBD1

DNA: TGTGCCAGCAGCCCAGGGACAGGGCGGCAGCCCCAGCATTTT
CDR3: CASSPGTGRQPQHF
size: NA
V: TRBV5-5
J: TRBJ1-5
D: TRBD1

DNA: TGCGCCAGCAGGGGGACTAGCGGGGAGTTTGCGCAGTATTTT
CDR3: CASRGTSGEFAQYF
size: once
V: TRBV10-2
J: TRBJ2-3
D: TRBD2

DNA: TGTGCCAGCAGTCAACAGGGAGTTGAGCCCCAGCATTTT
CDR3: CASSQQGVEPQHF
size: NA
V: TRBV6-2/TRBV6-3
J: TRBJ1-5
D: NA

DNA: TGTGCCAGCAGCAAAGTATTCGGGACTAGCGGGGGGGCTAGCACAGATACGCAGTATTTT
CDR3: CASSKVFGTSGGASTDTQYF
size: NA
V: TRBV21-1
J: TRBJ2-3
D: NA

DNA: TGTGCCAGCAGCGCCACAGGCAGCAGAGAGACCCAGTACTTC
CDR3: CASSATGSRETQYF
size: NA
V: TRBV9
J: TRBJ2-5
D: NA